This is a list of T cell receptor beta chains from one sample in a study of graft-versus-host responses after intestinal transplantation. Method: immunoSEQ multiplex PCR; TCRdb's copy keeps in-frame clones and lacks some. The table includes 20,000 to 25,000 clones, about 33% detected once. Specimen: alloreactive CD8+ T cells from a mixed lymphocyte reaction culture, collected before intestinal transplant. All receptors derive from a human patient who received an intestinal transplant. CDR3s leave out the opening cysteine and the closing phenylalanine or tryptophan.

>TRBV21-1
ASSKETDGDTGELF
>TRBV6-6
ASSYSPLNTEAF
>TRBV7-6
ASSFGDSYEQY
>TRBV7-9
ASSLIVQETQY
>TRBV5-1
ASSTGTGSYEQY
>TRBV7-9
ASSSPGQAYEQY
>TRBV7-6
ASSLGVAGGYEQY
>TRBV7-6
ASSLSGGDYEQY
>TRBV19
ASSIEDRGWYNEQF
>TRBV7-3
ASSIGQGNEQF
>TRBV7-3
ASSRTGGTTDTQY
>TRBV6-5
ASSPLPHTSNEQF
>TRBV2
AGRGEVPANEQF
>TRBV19
ASTPYLAGYGYT
>TRBV6-5
ASSFGGAYNEQF
>TRBV6-1
ASSPQGAGYEQY
>TRBV28
ASSTSLHSYNEQF
>TRBV13
ASSLWVGETSQETQY
>TRBV6-5
AIAYMVNTEAF
>TRBV6-6
ASSYSPDLTDTQY
>TRBV7-3
ASSLGYQGGSDTQY
>TRBV7-2
ASSQGNTEAF
>TRBV4-1
ASSQDLQLLVSAAETQY
>TRBV11-2
AGSSSSYEQY
>TRBV27
ASSFGRATGYGYT
>TRBV27
ASTSGIGYEQY
>TRBV5-1
ASSLGGGTSGDEQY
>TRBV13
ASSLGDRVSTDTQY
>TRBV5-1
ASSPGQGRNEQY
>TRBV10-3
AISEPPAADSGNTIY
>TRBV7-3
ASSLRGRGTDTQY